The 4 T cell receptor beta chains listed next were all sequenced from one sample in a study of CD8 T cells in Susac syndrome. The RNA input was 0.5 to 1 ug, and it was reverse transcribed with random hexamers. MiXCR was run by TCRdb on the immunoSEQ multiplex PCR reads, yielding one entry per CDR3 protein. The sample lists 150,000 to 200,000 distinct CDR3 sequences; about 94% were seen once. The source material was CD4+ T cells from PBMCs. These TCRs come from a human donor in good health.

Written as DNA, the CDR3 is TGCGCCAGCTCCCCCGGGGACAAAAACACCGGGGAGCTGTTTTTT. It translates to CASSPGDKNTGELFF. The V and J genes are TRBV5-1 and TRBJ2-2; possible D gene TRBD1, 6 bases. Germline values: CDR1 SGHRS, CDR2 YFSETQ. V dropped 7 bases and J dropped 2 bases, with 15 bases sitting between them. The CDR3 runs to 15 residues.

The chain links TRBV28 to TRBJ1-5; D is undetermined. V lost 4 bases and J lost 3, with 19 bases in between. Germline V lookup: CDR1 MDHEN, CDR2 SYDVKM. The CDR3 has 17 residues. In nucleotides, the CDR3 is TGTGCCAGCAGTTCTCCTGGATCGAAAGGGAACAATCAGCCCCAGCATTTT. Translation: CASSSPGSKGNNQPQHF. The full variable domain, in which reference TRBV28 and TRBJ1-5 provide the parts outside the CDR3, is DVKVTQSSRYLVKRTGEKVFLECVQDMDHENMFWYRQDPGLGLRLIYFSYDVKMKEKGDIPEGYSVSREKKERFSLILESASTNQTSMYLCASSSPGSKGNNQPQHFGDGTRLSIL.

This chain's CDR3 is CASSAGLAQETQYF. CDR3 DNA sequence: TGTGCCAGCAGCGCCGGACTAGCGCAAGAGACCCAGTACTTC. V gene TRBV9 combines with J gene TRBJ2-5; 9 bases agree with TRBD2. Looked up from germline, CDR1 is SGDLS and CDR2 is YYNGEE. Losses at the gene ends were 3 bases for V and 2 bases for J; bases not matched to a gene: 2. This CDR3 is built from 14 residues.

The CDR3 DNA reads TGTGCCAGCAGCGTATCCGTCGTTGGGGGCACAGATACGCAGTATTTT. Its translation is CASSVSVVGGTDTQYF. The chain recombines TRBV9 with TRBJ2-3; D gene uncertain. V was shortened by 1 base and J by 1 base, with 13 bases between the two germline ends. The CDR3 has 16 residues. Per the germline V gene, CDR1 is SGDLS and CDR2 is YYNGEE.